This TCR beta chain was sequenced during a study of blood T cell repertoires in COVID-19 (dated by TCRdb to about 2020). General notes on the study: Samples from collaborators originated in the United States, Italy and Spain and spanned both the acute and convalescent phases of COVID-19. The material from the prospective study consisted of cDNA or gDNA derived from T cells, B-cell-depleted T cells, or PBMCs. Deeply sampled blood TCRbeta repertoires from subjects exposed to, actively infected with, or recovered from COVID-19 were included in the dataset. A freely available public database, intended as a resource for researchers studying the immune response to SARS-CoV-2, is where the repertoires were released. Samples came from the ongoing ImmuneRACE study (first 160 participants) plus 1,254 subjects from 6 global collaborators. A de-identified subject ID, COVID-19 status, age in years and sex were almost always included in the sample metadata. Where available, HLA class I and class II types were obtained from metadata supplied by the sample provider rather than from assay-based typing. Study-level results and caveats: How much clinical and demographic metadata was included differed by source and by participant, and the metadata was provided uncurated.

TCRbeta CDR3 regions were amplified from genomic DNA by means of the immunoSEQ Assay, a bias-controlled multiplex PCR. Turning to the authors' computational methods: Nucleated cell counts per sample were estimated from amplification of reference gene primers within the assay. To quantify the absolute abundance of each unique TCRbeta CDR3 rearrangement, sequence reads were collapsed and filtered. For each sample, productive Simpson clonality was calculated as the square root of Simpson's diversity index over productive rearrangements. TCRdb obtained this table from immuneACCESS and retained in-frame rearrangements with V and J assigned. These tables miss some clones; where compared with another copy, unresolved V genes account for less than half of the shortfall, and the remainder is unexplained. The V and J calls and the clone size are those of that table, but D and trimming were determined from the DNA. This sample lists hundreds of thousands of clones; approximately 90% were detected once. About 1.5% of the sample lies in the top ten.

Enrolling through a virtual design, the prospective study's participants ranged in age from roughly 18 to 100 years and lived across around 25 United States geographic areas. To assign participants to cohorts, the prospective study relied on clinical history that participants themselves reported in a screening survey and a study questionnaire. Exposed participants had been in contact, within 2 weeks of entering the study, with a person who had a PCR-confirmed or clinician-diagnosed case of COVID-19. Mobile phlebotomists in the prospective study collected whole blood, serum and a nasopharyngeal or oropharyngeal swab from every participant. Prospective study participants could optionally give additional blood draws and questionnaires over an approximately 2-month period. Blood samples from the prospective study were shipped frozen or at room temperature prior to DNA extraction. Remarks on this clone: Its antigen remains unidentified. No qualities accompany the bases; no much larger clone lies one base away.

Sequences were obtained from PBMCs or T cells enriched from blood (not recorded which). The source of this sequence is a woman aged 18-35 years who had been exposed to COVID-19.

The nucleotides are TGCGCCAGCAGCTTGCGACAGGGGATCAATGAGCAGTTCTTC. This is translated as CASSLRQGINEQFF. The chain is encoded by TRBV5-1 joined to TRBJ2-1; TRBD1 lines up with 8 middle nucleotides. Per the germline V gene, SGHRS is the CDR1 and YFSETQ is the CDR2. V is cut back by 1 base and J by 6 bases, with 3 bases in the junction unmatched. CDR3 length: 14 amino acids, cysteine to phenylalanine. Only CDR3 DNA is held: 42 bases, read in frame from base 1.